Listed here are 10 T cell receptor beta chains from one sample, sequenced in a study of blood T cell repertoires in COVID-19 (dated by TCRdb to about 2020). The library came from the immunoSEQ multiplex PCR assay. Sourced from immuneACCESS, this table was stored by TCRdb with only in-frame sequences that have V and J called. A share of the clones is absent; for the studies checked, an unresolved V gene accounts for under half, and the remainder has no known explanation. The sample table holds 45,000 to 55,000 clones, of which over 80% were seen once. The ten largest make up less than 5.5% of the sample. The specimen sequenced was peripheral blood. These receptors were obtained from a human donor in a cohort sampled during active COVID-19.

The J gene is TRBJ1-1, the V gene TRBV28, with 8 positions matching TRBD1. V lost 10 bases, J lost 5 bases, and 9 bases stayed unmatched. The CDR3 is 13 residues long. Germline V gene sequence: CDR1 MDHEN, CDR2 SYDVKM. CDR3 sequence (DNA): TGTGCCACCGTGGACAGGGCGAGGACTGAAGCTTTCTTT. This sequence encodes CATVDRARTEAFF.

The rearrangement uses TRBV11-2 and TRBJ2-2, with D perhaps TRBD2 (5 bases). The V end lost 11 bases, the J end lost 7 bases, and 20 bases lay between the germline ends. CDR1 SGHAT and CDR2 FQNNGV come from the germline V gene. This CDR3 region has 14 residues. CDR3 in amino acids: CAASRHPEDGELFF. In DNA, the CDR3 is TGTGCCGCCTCCCGCCACCCGGAGGACGGGGAGCTGTTTTTT.

V is TRBV4-1 and J is TRBJ1-2, with D possibly TRBD1 on 5 matching bases. The germline gives CDR1 MGHRA, CDR2 YSYEKL. The ends were cut back, 1 base at V and 4 bases at J, with 13 bases in the middle. The CDR3 sequence is 15 residues long. The chain's CDR3 is CASSQASVGLYGYTF. The CDR3 nucleotides read TGCGCCAGCAGCCAAGCAAGTGTGGGGCTCTATGGCTACACCTTC.

This chain connects TRBV4-2 to TRBJ2-2, with TRBD2 matching 14 bases. The CDR3 is made up of 17 amino acids. V was pared by 3 bases and J by 0 bases, with 0 bases of the junction left unmatched. Germline V gives CDR1 LGHNA, CDR2 YNFKEQ. CDR3 nucleotide sequence: TGTGCCAGCAGCCAGGGACTAGCGGGGGCGAACACCGGGGAGCTGTTTTTT. This codes for CASSQGLAGANTGELFF.

This chain links TRBV19 with TRBJ1-4, with 8 positions matching TRBD1. Germline V CDR1 and CDR2: LNHDA, SQIVND (reference sequence). This CDR3 contains 16 residues. Trimming cost V 7 bases and J 7 bases; bases outside gene matches: 14. CDR3 bases: TGTGCCAGTACCGACAGGGGAGGGATACGACGTGAAAAACTGTTTTTT. It encodes CASTDRGGIRREKLFF. Together with reference TRBV19 and TRBJ1-4, the CDR3 gives the full variable domain: DGGITQSPKYLFRKEGQNVTLSCEQNLNHDAMYWYRQDPGQGLRLIYYSQIVNDFQKGDIAEGYSVSREKKESFPLTVTSAQKNPTAFYLCASTDRGGIRREKLFFGSGTQLSVL.

J is TRBJ2-1 and V is TRBV3-1 (or the pseudogene TRBV3-2); 10 nucleotides line up with TRBD2. The CDR3 contains 17 residues. With V trimmed by 1 base and J by 2 bases, 5 bases remained unmatched. Germline V gene data show CDR1 as LGHDT and CDR2 as YNNKEL (reference sequence). The chain's CDR3 is CASSQVKLAGPYNEQFF. CDR3 bases: TGTGCCAGCAGCCAAGTAAAACTAGCGGGGCCCTACAATGAGCAGTTCTTC.

The chain carries TRBV5-1 and TRBJ2-6; no clear D gene. Trimming took off 0 bases at V and 0 bases at J, with 7 bases between the two ends. The germline gives CDR1 SGHRS, CDR2 YFSETQ. The CDR3 spans 16 residues. CDR3: CASSLEPGSGANVLTF. The CDR3 nucleotides read TGCGCCAGCAGCTTGGAGCCGGGCTCTGGGGCCAACGTCCTGACTTTC.

CDR3 region: CASSIGGLAGANEQYF. CDR3 in DNA: TGTGCCAGCAGCATCGGAGGACTAGCGGGGGCAAACGAGCAGTACTTC. The chain carries TRBV7-2 and TRBJ2-7, with 13 bases fitting TRBD2. V shed 5 bases and J 5 bases; nucleotides not matched to a gene: 9. Looked up from germline, CDR1 is SGHTA and CDR2 is FQGNSA. This CDR3 spans 16 amino acids.

V usage is TRBV7-2 and J usage is TRBJ2-1, with a tentative D call TRBD2 (5 bases). In germline, CDR1 is SGHTA, CDR2 FQGNSA. The CDR3 contains 18 residues. The V end lost 5 bases, the J end lost 4 bases, and 24 bases lay between the germline ends. DNA of the CDR3: TGTGCCAGCAGCCCCACCCGAGGGATCCAGAGAGGGTACAATGAGCAGTTCTTC. Protein sequence: CASSPTRGIQRGYNEQFF.

The chain has TRBV7-2 and TRBJ2-5; 13 nucleotides line up with TRBD2. Trimming took 5 bases from V and 4 from J; bases not matched to a gene: 10. The CDR3 extends over 17 amino acids. Germline V gene sequence: CDR1 SGHTA, CDR2 FQGNSA. The CDR3 DNA sequence: TGTGCCAGCAGCCCCCGTTCACTAGCGGGGGGGCTAGAGACCCAGTACTTC. Its protein product is CASSPRSLAGGLETQYF.